Listed here is a single T cell receptor beta chain. What it recognizes is unknown. Germline loops: CDR1 SGHAT, CDR2 FQNNGV. This CDR3 is built from 16 residues. The J segment lost 9 bases and the V segment lost 2 bases, leaving 14 bases of the junction unmatched. PCR used 60 Vbeta primers and 13 Jbeta primers. Profiling relied on immunoSEQ multiplex PCR, and the TCRdb table lists in-frame clones only, not all of them. The sample yields about 140,000 clones, over 70% seen once. The sample belongs to a study of cytomegalovirus exposure and HLA in healthy donors. Findings and limits, study-wide: Overall, under 200 TCR beta chains were annotated as cytomegalovirus-associated. Later on, an analysis found that several of the most significant clusters appeared to be linked to common viral pathogens, which included parvovirus B19. Later work showed greater clonal expansion in HLA-associated TCR beta chains than in equally common others. Prior analysis indicated that the majority of TCR beta V segments exhibited productivity approximately 87% or approximately 30% of the time.

Material: PBMCs. The TCR comes from a male donor in good health and CMV-seronegative. The chain couples TRBV11-2 to TRBJ2-7; 9 nucleotides match TRBD1. CDR3 bases: TGTGCCAGCAGCTTATCAGGGTGGGACAGGGATTACCGGCAGTACTTC. Translated: CASSLSGWDRDYRQYF. Full variable domain (missing parts from reference TRBV11-2 and TRBJ2-7): EAGVAQSPRYKIIEKRQSVAFWCNPISGHATLYWYQQILGQGPKLLIQFQNNGVVDDSQLPKDRFSAERLKGVDSTLKIQPAKLEDSAVYLCASSLSGWDRDYRQYFGPGTRLTVT.